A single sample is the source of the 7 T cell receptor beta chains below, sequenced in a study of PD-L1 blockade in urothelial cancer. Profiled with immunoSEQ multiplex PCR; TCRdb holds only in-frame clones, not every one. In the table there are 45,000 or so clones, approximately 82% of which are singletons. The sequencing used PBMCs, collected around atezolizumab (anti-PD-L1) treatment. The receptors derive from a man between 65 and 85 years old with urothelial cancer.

CDR3 sequence: CASSSGDSGNTIYF. The DNA of the CDR3 is TGTGCCAGCAGTAGCGGGGACTCTGGAAACACCATATATTTT. The rearrangement uses TRBV6-5 and TRBJ1-3; D is undetermined. In germline, CDR1 is MNHEY, CDR2 SVGAGI. V lost 5 bases to trimming and J lost 0 bases, with 8 bases between them. The CDR3 runs 14 residues.

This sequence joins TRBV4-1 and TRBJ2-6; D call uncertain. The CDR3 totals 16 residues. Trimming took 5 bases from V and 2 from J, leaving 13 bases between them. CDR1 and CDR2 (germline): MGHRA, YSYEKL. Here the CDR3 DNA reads TGCGCCAGCAGCGACCCCGGCGGCACTGGGGCCAACGTCCTGACTTTC. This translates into CASSDPGGTGANVLTF.

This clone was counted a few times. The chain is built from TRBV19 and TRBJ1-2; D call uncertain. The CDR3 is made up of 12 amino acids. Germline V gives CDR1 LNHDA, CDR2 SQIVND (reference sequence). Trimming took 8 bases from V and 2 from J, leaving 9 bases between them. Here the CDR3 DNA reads TGTGCCAGTCGCGCAGGAAACTATGGCTACACCTTC. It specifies CASRAGNYGYTF.

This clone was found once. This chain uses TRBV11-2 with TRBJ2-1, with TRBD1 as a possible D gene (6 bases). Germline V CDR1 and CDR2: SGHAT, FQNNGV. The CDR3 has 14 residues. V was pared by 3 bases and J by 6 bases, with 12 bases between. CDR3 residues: CASSLGTNFNEQFF. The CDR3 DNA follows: TGTGCCAGCAGCTTGGGGACAAATTTCAATGAGCAGTTCTTC.

CDR3 amino acids: CASNINRGGGHQPQHF. The CDR3 DNA sequence: TGTGCCAGCAACATAAACCGGGGAGGGGGACATCAGCCCCAGCATTTT. V is TRBV28 and J is TRBJ1-5; D is perhaps TRBD1 (6 bases). Trimming took off 7 bases at V and 5 bases at J, with 21 bases between the two ends. Per the germline V gene, CDR1 is MDHEN and CDR2 is SYDVKM. The CDR3 covers 16 residues.

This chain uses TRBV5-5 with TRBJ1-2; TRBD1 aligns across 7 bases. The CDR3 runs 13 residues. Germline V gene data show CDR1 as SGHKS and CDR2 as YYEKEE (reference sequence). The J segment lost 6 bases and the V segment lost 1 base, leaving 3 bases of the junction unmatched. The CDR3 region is CASSLNTGDGYTF. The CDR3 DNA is TGTGCCAGCAGCTTGAATACAGGGGATGGCTACACCTTC. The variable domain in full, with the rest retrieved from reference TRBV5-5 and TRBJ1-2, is DAGVTQSPTHLIKTRGQQVTLRCSPISGHKSVSWYQQVLGQGPQFIFQYYEKEERGRGNFPDRFSARQFPNYSSELNVNALLLGDSALYLCASSLNTGDGYTFGSGTRLTVV.

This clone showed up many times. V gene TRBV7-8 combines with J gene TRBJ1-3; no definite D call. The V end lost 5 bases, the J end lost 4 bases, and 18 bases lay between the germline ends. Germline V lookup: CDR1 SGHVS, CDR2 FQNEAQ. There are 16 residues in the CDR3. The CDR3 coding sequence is TGTGCCAGCAGCCTTAACGCGGGGATCGTCGGAAACACCATATATTTT. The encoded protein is CASSLNAGIVGNTIYF.